The 21 T cell receptor beta chains below all came from one sample that was sequenced in a study of a mutant IDH1 vaccine in newly diagnosed glioma. Documented time point: week 5, during vaccination. Vaccine doses each comprised 300 ug of mutant IDH1 20-mer peptide, with topical imiquimod. The assay was immunoSEQ multiplex PCR, and TCRdb's table has in-frame clones only and misses some. Among about 38,000 clones, more than 75% were seen once, and the ten largest hold roughly 5.5%. Which antigens these TCRs recognize remains unknown. The sequenced sample was PBMCs, obtained from a glioma patient whose treatment included an IDH1 peptide vaccine. The source is a man aged 35-49 years with glioma.

V is TRBV30 and J is TRBJ2-3; 7 bases map to TRBD2. This CDR3 comprises 16 residues. Unmatched junction bases numbered 10, after V lost 2 bases and J lost 2 bases. Germline V gene lookup returns CDR1 GTSNPN and CDR2 SVGIG (reference sequence). CDR3 region: CAWSWGGRSSTDTQYF. The CDR3 DNA sequence: TGTGCCTGGAGTTGGGGGGGGAGAAGTTCCACAGATACGCAGTATTTT.

The chain recombines TRBV6-5 with TRBJ2-1; TRBD2 aligns across 10 bases. The CDR3 runs 14 residues. Germline V gives CDR1 MNHEY, CDR2 SVGAGI. The trim removed 6 bases at V and 3 bases at J, leaving 2 bases unmatched. The CDR3 is CASRGLAVYNEQFF. The CDR3 nucleotides read TGTGCCAGCAGAGGACTAGCGGTCTACAATGAGCAGTTCTTC.

This clone was recorded a few times. The chain couples TRBV11-2 to TRBJ1-5; D is uncertain. V was trimmed by 5 bases and J by 7 bases, leaving 9 bases between them. Germline V gene lookup returns CDR1 SGHAT and CDR2 FQNNGV. CDR3 length: 12 amino acids. The CDR3: CASSLSGQPQHF. In nucleotides, the CDR3 is TGTGCCAGCAGCCTATCCGGGCAGCCCCAGCATTTT.

The chain links TRBV7-9 to TRBJ2-4; D possibly uses TRBD1 or TRBD2 (5 bases each). In germline, CDR1 is SEHNR, CDR2 FQNEAQ (reference sequence). With 6 bases removed from V and 7 bases from J, the gap between germline ends came to 19 bases. The length of the CDR3 is 15 residues. CDR3 sequence (DNA): TGTGCCAGCAGTTGGTCCGGGACCCTAGTGAACATTCAGTACTTC. Translation: CASSWSGTLVNIQYF.

The chain recombines TRBV11-2 with TRBJ2-7, with 7 bases lining up with TRBD2. Trimming took 4 bases from V and 7 from J; bases not matched to a gene: 16. The germline CDR1 and CDR2 sequences are SGHAT and FQNNGV. The CDR3 consists of 16 residues. CDR3 DNA: TGTGCCAGCAGCTCCCTTGGCAGCGGGGATAGGGGTGAGCAGTACTTC. It codes for CASSSLGSGDRGEQYF. Drawing the rest from reference TRBV11-2 and TRBJ2-7, the complete variable domain is EAGVAQSPRYKIIEKRQSVAFWCNPISGHATLYWYQQILGQGPKLLIQFQNNGVVDDSQLPKDRFSAERLKGVDSTLKIQPAKLEDSAVYLCASSSLGSGDRGEQYFGPGTRLTVT.

In this sample, this clone turned up once. V is TRBV2 and J is TRBJ2-7; 13 nucleotides line up with TRBD2. CDR1 and CDR2 (germline): SNHLY, FYNNEI. The CDR3 has 14 amino acids. With V trimmed by 6 bases and J by 4 bases, 3 bases remained unmatched. The CDR3 region is CASRLGLAGYEQYF. For the CDR3, the DNA is TGTGCCAGCAGGCTGGGACTAGCGGGGTACGAGCAGTACTTC.

This sequence joins TRBV11-2 and TRBJ1-2; tentative D call: TRBD1 (5 bases). In germline, CDR1 is SGHAT, CDR2 FQNNGV. Trimming removed 5 bases from V and 0 bases from J, with 13 bases in between. CDR3 length equals 15 residues. The CDR3 loop reads CASSPSPGSNYGYTF. As DNA, the CDR3 is TGTGCCAGCAGCCCCTCCCCAGGGTCTAACTATGGCTACACCTTC.

This chain connects TRBV6-5 to TRBJ1-1; D unclear. The CDR3 has 14 amino acids. Germline V gene lookup returns CDR1 MNHEY and CDR2 SVGAGI. Between the trimmed V and J ends, which lost 6 bases and 0 bases, there was a span of 11 bases. The CDR3 region has the DNA TGTGCCAGCAGCCTGGGATACTTGAACACTGAAGCTTTCTTT. Its translation is CASSLGYLNTEAFF.

The genes are TRBV2 and TRBJ2-3, with a weak D call TRBD2 (6 bases). Germline V CDR1 and CDR2: SNHLY, FYNNEI. This CDR3 is built from 14 residues. V was trimmed by 6 bases and J by 2 bases, leaving 12 bases between them. Written as DNA, the CDR3 is TGTGCCAGCAGGAGGGCGGGGACCACAGATACGCAGTATTTT. This translates into CASRRAGTTDTQYF.

This sequence joins TRBV30 and TRBJ2-4; D not resolved. Germline CDR1 and CDR2: GTSNPN and SVGIG (reference sequence). V lost 5 bases to trimming and J lost 0 bases, with 23 bases between them. The CDR3 has 18 amino acids. The chain's CDR3 is CAWSVPRVMPLAKNIQYF. In nucleotides, the CDR3 is TGTGCCTGGTCTGTCCCGCGCGTGATGCCATTAGCCAAAAACATTCAGTACTTC.

V usage is TRBV5-8 and J usage is TRBJ1-5, with 7 positions matching TRBD1. Germline V gene lookup returns CDR1 SGHTS and CDR2 YDEGEE. The length of the CDR3 is 16 residues. V shed 2 bases and J 4 bases; nucleotides not matched to a gene: 9. The CDR3 reads CASSLRTGAGNQPQHF. As DNA, the CDR3 is TGTGCCAGCAGCTTACGCACAGGGGCAGGAAATCAGCCCCAGCATTTT.

The table lists this clone with a count of one. The chain links TRBV15 to TRBJ2-2; D not certain. Germline CDR1 reads LNHNV; CDR2 reads YYDKDF (reference sequence). This CDR3 has 16 amino acids. Trimming removed 1 base at V and 0 bases at J, with 9 bases between. The CDR3: CATSRGRTANTGELFF. The CDR3 DNA reads TGTGCCACCAGCAGAGGTCGAACAGCGAACACCGGGGAGCTGTTTTTT. The full variable domain, with the rest looked up from reference TRBV15 and TRBJ2-2, is DAMVIQNPRYQVTQFGKPVTLSCSQTLNHNVMYWYQQKSSQAPKLLFHYYDKDFNNEADTPDNFQSRRPNTSFCFLDIRSPGLGDTAMYLCATSRGRTANTGELFFGEGSRLTVL.

This clone appeared once. The CDR3 protein is CVAGVGAGTGELFF. The CDR3 DNA sequence: TGTGTCGCGGGAGTGGGGGCCGGGACCGGGGAGCTGTTTTTT. The V and J genes are TRBV2 and TRBJ2-2; a possible D gene is TRBD2 (7 bases). The CDR3 spans 14 residues. Germline assignment: CDR1 SNHLY and CDR2 FYNNEI. The full variable domain, its missing parts supplied by reference TRBV2 and TRBJ2-2, is EPEVTQTPSHQVTQMGQEVILRCVPISNHLYFYWYRQILGQKVEFLVSFYNNEISEKSEIFDDQFSVERPDGSNFTLKIRSTKLEDSAMYFCVAGVGAGTGELFFGEGSRLTVL.

The chain joins TRBV19 to TRBJ2-7, with D perhaps being TRBD1 or TRBD2 (5 bases each). Germline loops: CDR1 LNHDA, CDR2 SQIVND (reference sequence). This CDR3 is built from 16 residues. V dropped 0 bases and J dropped 3 bases, with 15 bases sitting between them. The CDR3 nucleotides read TGTGCCAGTAGTATAGAAGGGGTGGGAGCCAGCTACGAGCAGTACTTC. It encodes CASSIEGVGASYEQYF.

The chain joins TRBV27 to TRBJ2-2, with D possibly TRBD1 on 6 matching bases. Germline assignment: CDR1 MNHEY and CDR2 SMNVEV (reference sequence). This CDR3 is 14 amino acids long. Trimming stripped 6 bases from V and 3 bases from J, with 11 bases between. DNA of the CDR3: TGTGCCAGCAGCCTTAACAGGGACACCGGGGAGCTGTTTTTT. Protein: CASSLNRDTGELFF.

The chain has TRBV5-4 and TRBJ2-5; 8 bases match TRBD1. Germline V gives CDR1 SGHNT, CDR2 YYREEE (reference sequence). The trim removed 4 bases at V and 4 bases at J, leaving 3 bases unmatched. The CDR3 covers 13 residues. The CDR3: CASSRDRGETQYF. Written as DNA, the CDR3 is TGTGCCAGCAGCAGAGACAGGGGAGAGACCCAGTACTTC.

The chain recombines TRBV7-9 with TRBJ1-1, with D hard to call. Germline CDR1 reads SEHNR; CDR2 reads FQNEAQ (reference sequence). V was trimmed by 2 bases and J by 1 base, leaving 8 bases between them. CDR3 length: 14 residues. The CDR3 here is CASSLTVANTEAFF. CDR3 in DNA: TGTGCCAGCAGCTTAACGGTGGCGAACACTGAAGCTTTCTTT.

This clone was observed a single time. The CDR3 coding sequence is TGTGCCAGCAGCTTGGAGCGGGGGCGAGAGACCCAGTACTTC. Translation gives CASSLERGRETQYF. V gene TRBV5-4 combines with J gene TRBJ2-5; 8 nucleotides line up with TRBD2. V shed 0 bases and J 4 bases; nucleotides not matched to a gene: 2. The germline V gene encodes CDR1 SGHNT and CDR2 YYREEE (reference sequence). The CDR3 sequence is 14 residues long.

This clone came up a few times. The CDR3 DNA sequence: TGCAGCGTGGCAACCGGACAGACGGACACTGAAGCTTTCTTT. Translating gives CSVATGQTDTEAFF. V gene TRBV29-1 combines with J gene TRBJ1-1, with D possibly TRBD1 on 6 matching bases. Trimming shortened V by 6 bases and J by 3 bases, and 17 bases separated the two germline ends. The length of the CDR3 is 14 residues. Germline values: CDR1 SQVTM, CDR2 ANQGSEA.

The chain employs TRBV5-1 and TRBJ2-7; tentatively, D is TRBD2 (7 bases). V lost 4 bases, J lost 5 bases, and 22 bases lay in between. This CDR3 comprises 16 residues. The germline CDR1 and CDR2 sequences are SGHRS and YFSETQ. CDR3 protein: CASSPQQGGFLNEQYF. CDR3 DNA sequence: TGCGCCAGCAGCCCCCAACAGGGAGGGTTCCTTAACGAGCAGTACTTC.

The chain links TRBV6-5 to TRBJ2-7, with D unresolved. The V end was cut by 6 bases, the J end by 0 bases, with 15 bases between. The CDR3 totals 15 residues. Germline assignment: CDR1 MNHEY and CDR2 SVGAGI. CDR3 DNA sequence: TGTGCCAGCAGCCGTGGCAGGACGCTCTCCTACGAGCAGTACTTC. Its translation is CASSRGRTLSYEQYF.